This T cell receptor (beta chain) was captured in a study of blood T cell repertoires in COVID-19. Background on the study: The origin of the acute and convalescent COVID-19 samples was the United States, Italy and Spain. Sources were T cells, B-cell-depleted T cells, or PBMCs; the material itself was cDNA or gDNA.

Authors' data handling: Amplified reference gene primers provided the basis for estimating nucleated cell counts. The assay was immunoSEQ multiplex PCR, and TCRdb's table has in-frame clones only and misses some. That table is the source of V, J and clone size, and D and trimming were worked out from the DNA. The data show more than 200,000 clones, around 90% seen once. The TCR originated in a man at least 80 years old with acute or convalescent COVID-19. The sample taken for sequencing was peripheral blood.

The DNA for the CDR3 is TGTGCCAGCAGTTCCGGGATCGACTACGAGCAGTACTTC. It translates to CASSSGIDYEQYF. This rearrangement joins TRBV12-3 or TRBV12-4 to TRBJ2-7; tentative D call: TRBD2 (5 bases). V gave up 4 bases and J gave up 3 bases, with 10 bases separating them. CDR3 length: 13 amino acids.